One sample yielded the 7 T cell receptor beta chains listed below, sequenced in a study of blood T cell repertoires in COVID-19. Repertoires were generated with immunoSEQ multiplex PCR, while TCRdb's copy carries only in-frame clones and drops some. The sample comprises 25,000 to 30,000 clones, roughly 80% of which are singletons, and 45% to 60% rests with the top ten. Material: peripheral blood. Receptors were obtained from a man aged 45-65 years with active or convalescent COVID-19.

The rearrangement links TRBV29-1 to TRBJ2-2; TRBD2 is a possible D gene (5 bases). V shed 3 bases and J shed 4 bases, with 6 bases lying between them. Germline CDR1 SQVTM, CDR2 ANQGSEA. This CDR3 is 12 amino acids long. CDR3 loop: CSVDSVTGELFF. The DNA for the CDR3 is TGCAGCGTTGATAGCGTCACCGGGGAGCTGTTTTTT.

V is TRBV21-1 and J is TRBJ2-1; the D call TRBD2 from the table was never checked on the DNA. TRBV21-1 is deemed a pseudogene. This CDR3 has 16 amino acids. CDR3: CASSNLTPTGYNEQFF. CDR3 DNA: TGTGCCAGCAGCAATCTGACTCCGACCGGATACAATGAGCAGTTCTTC.

V gene TRBV5-5 combines with J gene TRBJ1-5; D is perhaps TRBD1 (5 bases). Germline CDR1 is SGHKS and CDR2 is YYEKEE (reference sequence). V gave up 1 base and J gave up 0 bases, with 8 bases separating them. The CDR3 runs to 15 residues. The CDR3 here is CASSLTGVSNQPQHF. The CDR3 region has the DNA TGTGCCAGCAGCTTGACGGGGGTTAGCAATCAGCCCCAGCATTTT.

The chain combines TRBV11-3 with TRBJ2-2, with 11 positions matching TRBD2. The CDR3 length is 16 residues. After removal of 2 bases from V and 6 bases from J, the junction contained 5 bases not matched to a gene. From germline, CDR1 is SGHNT and CDR2 YENEEA. The CDR3 sequence: CASSLLAGGVAGELFF. In DNA form, the CDR3 reads TGTGCCAGCAGCTTACTAGCGGGAGGAGTCGCCGGGGAGCTGTTTTTT.

The chain couples TRBV11-3 to TRBJ1-1, with TRBD1 matching 8 bases. Germline V gene sequence: CDR1 SGHNT, CDR2 YENEEA. V was pared by 5 bases and J by 1 base, with 3 bases of the junction left unmatched. The CDR3 runs to 14 residues. The CDR3 DNA sequence: TGTGCCAGCAGCAAAGGACAGGGGAACACTGAAGCTTTCTTT. It encodes CASSKGQGNTEAFF.

The V call is TRBV5-3, the J call TRBJ2-3, with TRBD1 identical over 9 bases. TRBV5-3 is treated as an ORF (open reading frame) with a function not yet certain. J lost 2 bases, V lost 6 bases, and 7 bases had no gene match. The CDR3 length is 15 residues. CDR3 DNA sequence: TGTGCCAGAATCCCCCGGGACAGGGTCACAGATACGCAGTATTTT. This codes for CARIPRDRVTDTQYF.

CDR3 nucleotide sequence: TGTGCCAGCAGTTACTCGATTACAGATATGAACACTGAAGCTTTCTTT. Protein: CASSYSITDMNTEAFF. The chain joins TRBV6-5 to TRBJ1-1, with D uncertain. CDR1 is MNHEY, CDR2 SVGAGI, per germline. V lost 0 bases and J 0 bases, leaving 11 bases between the germline ends. This CDR3 contains 16 residues.